This TCR beta chain was found in a study of patients and donors after allogeneic stem cell transplantation (TCRdb year 2020). The CDR3 runs 16 residues from the cysteine to the phenylalanine. Of the read, only the CDR3 DNA is kept; its 48 bases are in frame from base 1. V is shortened by 4 bases, J by 2 bases, and the region joining them spans 15 bases. A word on this clonotype: The specificity of this receptor is unknown. No base qualities exist here, and no much larger clone lies one base off it.

The receptor library was made with RT-PCR. Data came from a NextSeq 550. Starting from the raw public reads, TCRdb applied fastp trimming at Q25, assembled clones with MiXCR and retained in-frame beta chains. Every CDR3 protein is listed once, alongside the most common genes and DNA of its rows. This sample holds about 24,000 distinct CDR3 sequences; approximately 43% were observed only once. The ten largest clones add up to approximately 84% of the sample. The sequence was obtained from a human donor who was either an allogeneic HSCT recipient or a stem cell or donor lymphocyte infusion donor (not recorded which). It is not recorded whose cells these are; they may come from a transplant donor. The chain is made from TRBV12-3 or TRBV12-4 and TRBJ1-3; the D gene cannot be resolved reliably. The sequencing sample was made of blood, either unsorted or a sorted T cell fraction (not recorded which). At the DNA level, the sequence is TGTGCCAGCAGTTCCAGCCCTCGAGGAGCTGGAAACACCATATATTTT. Its amino acids are CASSSSPRGAGNTIYF.